This T cell receptor (beta chain) was identified during a study of Graves' ophthalmopathy and Graves' hyperthyroidism. Findings of the study overall: A model built from 13 signatures distinguished ophthalmopathy from stable hyperthyroidism with about 90% sensitivity and around 78% specificity.

TCR beta CDR3 regions were amplified from RNA transcripts. Second-round multiplex PCR came after first-round RT-PCR with HTBI primers. One entry per CDR3 protein results from TCRdb running MiXCR on the multiplex PCR reads. The data show roughly 400,000 distinct CDR3 sequences, roughly 14% seen once. CDR3 length equals 15 residues. J gave up 7 bases and V 1 base, and 5 bases lay outside the gene matches. Germline CDR1 and CDR2: SGHAT and FQNNGV. This clonotype was recorded at least ten times. Its antigen is not known. This sequence joins TRBV11-2 and TRBJ1-5; 9 bases fit TRBD1. The sequencing input was peripheral blood. This receptor was taken from a woman between 18 and 29 years old with stable Graves' hyperthyroidism. As DNA, the CDR3 is TGTGCCAGCAGCTTAGGGACAGGGGATCGACAGCCCCAGCATTTT. This gives the protein CASSLGTGDRQPQHF.